The clone carrying this T cell receptor beta chain was seen a few times. TCR alpha and beta CDR3 regions were amplified from RNA using iRepertoire nested multiplex PCR. MiXCR, run by TCRdb on the multiplex PCR reads, gives a single entry per CDR3 protein. The table records roughly 350,000 distinct CDR3 sequences, approximately 42% of them present only once. This CDR3 contains 15 residues. With V trimmed by 1 base and J by 6 bases, 8 bases remained unmatched. Germline CDR1 LGHNA, CDR2 YNFKEQ. This entry is derived from a study of glioma-infiltrating T cells. This receptor was taken from a human donor with low-grade glioma or glioblastoma, undergoing nonglioma brain surgery, or in good health (not recorded which). The V call is TRBV4-2, the J call TRBJ1-2; the match to TRBD1 covers 7 bases. The material sequenced was glioma tissue, nonneoplastic brain tissue, or PBMCs (not recorded which). Written as DNA, the CDR3 is TGTGCCAGCAGCCAAGCCGACAGGGACTGGCATGGCTACACCTTC. Its translation: CASSQADRDWHGYTF.